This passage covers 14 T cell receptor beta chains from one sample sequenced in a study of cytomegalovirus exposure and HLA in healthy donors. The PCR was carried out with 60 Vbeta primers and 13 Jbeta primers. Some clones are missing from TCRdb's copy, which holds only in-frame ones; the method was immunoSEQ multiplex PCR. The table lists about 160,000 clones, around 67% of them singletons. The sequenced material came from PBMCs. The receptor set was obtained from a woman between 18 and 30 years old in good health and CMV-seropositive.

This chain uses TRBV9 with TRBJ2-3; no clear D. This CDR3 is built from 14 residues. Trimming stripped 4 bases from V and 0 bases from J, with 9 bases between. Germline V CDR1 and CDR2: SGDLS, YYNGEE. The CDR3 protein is CASSPTRSTDTQYF. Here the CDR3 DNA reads TGTGCCAGCAGCCCTACGCGGAGCACAGATACGCAGTATTTT.

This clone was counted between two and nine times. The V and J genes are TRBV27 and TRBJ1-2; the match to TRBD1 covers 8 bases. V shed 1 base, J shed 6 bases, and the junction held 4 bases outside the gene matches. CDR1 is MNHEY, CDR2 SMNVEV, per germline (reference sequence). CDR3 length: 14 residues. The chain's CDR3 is CASSLFGTGHGYTF. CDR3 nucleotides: TGTGCCAGCAGTTTATTTGGGACAGGCCATGGCTACACCTTC.

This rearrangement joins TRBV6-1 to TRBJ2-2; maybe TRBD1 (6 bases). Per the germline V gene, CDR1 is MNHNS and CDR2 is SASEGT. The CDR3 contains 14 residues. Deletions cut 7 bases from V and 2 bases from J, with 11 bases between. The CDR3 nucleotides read TGTGCCAGCACCTACAGGGCTAACACCGGGGAGCTGTTTTTT. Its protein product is CASTYRANTGELFF.

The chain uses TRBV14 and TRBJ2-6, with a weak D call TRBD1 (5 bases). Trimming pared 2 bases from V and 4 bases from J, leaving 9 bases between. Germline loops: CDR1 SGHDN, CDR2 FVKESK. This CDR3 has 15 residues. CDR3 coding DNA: TGTGCCAGCAGCCAACATGGGGCAGGGGCCAACGTCCTGACTTTC. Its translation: CASSQHGAGANVLTF. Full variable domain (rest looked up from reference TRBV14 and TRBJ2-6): EAGVTQFPSHSVIEKGQTVTLRCDPISGHDNLYWYRRVMGKEIKFLLHFVKESKQDESGMPNNRFLAERTGGTYSTLKVQPAELEDSGVYFCASSQHGAGANVLTFGAGSRLTVL.

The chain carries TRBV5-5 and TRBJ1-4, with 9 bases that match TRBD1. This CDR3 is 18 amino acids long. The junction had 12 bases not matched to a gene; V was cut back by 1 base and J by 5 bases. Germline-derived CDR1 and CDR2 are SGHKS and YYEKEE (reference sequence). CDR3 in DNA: TGTGCCAGCAGCTTGTACAGGGGGCCCCATAACTTAAATGAAAAACTGTTTTTT. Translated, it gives CASSLYRGPHNLNEKLFF.

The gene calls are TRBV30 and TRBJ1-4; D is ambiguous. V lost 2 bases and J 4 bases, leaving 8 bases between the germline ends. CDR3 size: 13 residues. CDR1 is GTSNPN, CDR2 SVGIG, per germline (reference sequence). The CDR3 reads CAWSPGGNEKLFF. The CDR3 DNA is TGTGCCTGGAGTCCGGGAGGTAATGAAAAACTGTTTTTT. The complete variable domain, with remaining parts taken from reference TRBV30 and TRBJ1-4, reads SQTIHQWPATLVQPVGSPLSLECTVEGTSNPNLYWYRQAAGRGLQLLFYSVGIGQISSEVPQNLSASRPQDRQFILSSKKLLLSDSGFYLCAWSPGGNEKLFFGSGTQLSVL.

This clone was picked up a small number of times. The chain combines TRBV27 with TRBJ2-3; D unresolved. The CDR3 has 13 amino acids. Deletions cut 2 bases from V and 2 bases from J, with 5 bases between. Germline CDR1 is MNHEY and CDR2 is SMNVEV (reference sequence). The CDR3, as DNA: TGTGCCAGCAGTTTAGCGTCCACAGATACGCAGTATTTT. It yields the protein CASSLASTDTQYF.

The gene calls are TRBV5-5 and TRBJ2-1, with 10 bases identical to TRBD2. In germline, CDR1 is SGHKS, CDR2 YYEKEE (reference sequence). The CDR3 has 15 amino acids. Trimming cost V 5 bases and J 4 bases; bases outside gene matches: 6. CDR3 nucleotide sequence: TGTGCCAGCAGATCGCTAGCGGGAGAATACAATGAGCAGTTCTTC. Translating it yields CASRSLAGEYNEQFF.

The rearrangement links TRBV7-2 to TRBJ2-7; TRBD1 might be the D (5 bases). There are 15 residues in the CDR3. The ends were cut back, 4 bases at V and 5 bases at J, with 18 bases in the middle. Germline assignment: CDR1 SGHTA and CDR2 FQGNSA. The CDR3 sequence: CASSSGHLKNNEQYF. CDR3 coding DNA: TGTGCCAGCAGCTCCGGACATCTGAAGAATAACGAGCAGTACTTC.

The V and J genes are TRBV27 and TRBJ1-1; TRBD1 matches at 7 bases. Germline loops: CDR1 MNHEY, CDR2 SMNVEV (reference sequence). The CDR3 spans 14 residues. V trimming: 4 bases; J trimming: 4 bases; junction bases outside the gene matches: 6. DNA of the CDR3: TGTGCCAGCAGTTCCGCTCAGGGGGGCACTGAAGCTTTCTTT. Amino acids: CASSSAQGGTEAFF.

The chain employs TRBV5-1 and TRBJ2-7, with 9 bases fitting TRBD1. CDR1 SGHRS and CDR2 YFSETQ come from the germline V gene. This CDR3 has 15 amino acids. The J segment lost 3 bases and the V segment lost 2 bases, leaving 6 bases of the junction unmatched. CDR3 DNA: TGCGCCAGCAGCTTCAATACAGGGGGCTTCTACGAGCAGTACTTC. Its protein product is CASSFNTGGFYEQYF.

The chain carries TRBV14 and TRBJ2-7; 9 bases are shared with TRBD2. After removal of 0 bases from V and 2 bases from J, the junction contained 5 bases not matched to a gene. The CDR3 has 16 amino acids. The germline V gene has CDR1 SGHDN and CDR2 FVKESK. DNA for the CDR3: TGTGCCAGCAGCCAAGATGGCCTAGCGGGGACCTACGAGCAGTACTTC. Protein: CASSQDGLAGTYEQYF.

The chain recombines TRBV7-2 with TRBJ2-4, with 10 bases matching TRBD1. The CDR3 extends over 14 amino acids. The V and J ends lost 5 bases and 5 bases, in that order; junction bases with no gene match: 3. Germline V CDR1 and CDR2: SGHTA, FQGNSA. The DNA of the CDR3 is TGTGCCAGCAGCATAGACAGGGGGCAAAACATTCAGTACTTC. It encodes CASSIDRGQNIQYF.

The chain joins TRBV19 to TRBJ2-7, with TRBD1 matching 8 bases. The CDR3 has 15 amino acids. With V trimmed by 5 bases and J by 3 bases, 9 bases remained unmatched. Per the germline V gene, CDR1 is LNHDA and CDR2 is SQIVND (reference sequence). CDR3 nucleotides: TGTGCCAGTAGTCCTGGACAGGGAAAGTACTACGAGCAGTACTTC. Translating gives CASSPGQGKYYEQYF. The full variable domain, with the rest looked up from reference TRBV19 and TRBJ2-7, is DGGITQSPKYLFRKEGQNVTLSCEQNLNHDAMYWYRQDPGQGLRLIYYSQIVNDFQKGDIAEGYSVSREKKESFPLTVTSAQKNPTAFYLCASSPGQGKYYEQYFGPGTRLTVT.